This TCR beta chain was sequenced in a study of T cell changes during pregnancy in multiple sclerosis. TCRdb's table, derived via immunoSEQ multiplex PCR, lists solely in-frame clones and lacks some. The sample carries around 50,000 clones, over 90% recorded once. This clone was picked up a small number of times. The CDR3 runs to 13 residues. Trimming took off 4 bases at V and 3 bases at J, with 9 bases between the two ends. Germline V CDR1 and CDR2: SGHTA, FQGTGA. The sample in question was CD4+ T cells from peripheral blood mononuclear cells, obtained in the third trimester of pregnancy. This chain connects TRBV7-3 to TRBJ1-1, with unresolved D. The TCR was taken from a female donor with multiple sclerosis, enrolled in a pregnancy study. CDR3 region: CASSSAAHTEAFF. The DNA for the CDR3 is TGTGCCAGCAGCTCCGCAGCGCACACTGAAGCTTTCTTT.